This passage covers 4 T cell receptor beta chains from one sample sequenced in a study of T cell responses to AZD1222 COVID-19 vaccine. Measured with immunoSEQ multiplex PCR; TCRdb has only the in-frame clones, and not every one. This table holds some 92,000 clones, approximately 91% found once. The sample was peripheral blood, taken on day 0 of AZD1222 vaccination. The receptors were gathered from an adult in good health.

The V call is TRBV6-2 or TRBV6-3, the J call TRBJ1-2, with 8 nucleotides matching TRBD1. This CDR3 has 16 residues. The trim removed 0 bases at V and 6 bases at J, leaving 9 bases unmatched. Germline V gene lookup returns CDR1 MNHEY and CDR2 SVGEGT. The CDR3 protein is CASSYSLTDRVDGYTF. The CDR3 DNA sequence: TGTGCCAGCAGTTACTCCCTAACGGACAGGGTCGATGGCTACACCTTC.

The chain has TRBV1 and TRBJ2-5; the table's D call TRBD1 went unverified against the DNA. TRBV1 is listed as a pseudogene. This CDR3 spans 20 amino acids. CDR3 sequence: CTSSQIPPRQGVEYQETQYF. CDR3 bases: TGCACCAGCAGCCAGATACCTCCTAGGCAGGGTGTGGAGTACCAAGAGACCCAGTACTTC.

The chain joins TRBV9 to TRBJ2-1; 12 positions agree with TRBD2. The junction had 7 bases not matched to a gene; V was cut back by 3 bases and J by 0 bases. This CDR3 is 18 amino acids long. Germline V gives CDR1 SGDLS, CDR2 YYNGEE. The CDR3 is CASSASLAGGSSYNEQFF. The CDR3 nucleotides are TGTGCCAGCAGCGCCTCTCTAGCGGGAGGGAGCTCCTACAATGAGCAGTTCTTC.

V usage is TRBV3-1 (or the pseudogene TRBV3-2) and J usage is TRBJ1-6; 9 bases fit TRBD1. Germline CDR1 is LGHDT and CDR2 is YNNKEL (reference sequence). V was pared by 0 bases and J by 8 bases, with 2 bases of the junction left unmatched. The CDR3 is 15 residues long. CDR3 amino acids: CASSQEWTGDSPLHF. The DNA for the CDR3 is TGTGCCAGCAGCCAAGAGTGGACAGGGGATTCACCCCTCCACTTT.